The clone carrying this T cell receptor beta chain was recorded at least ten times. The time point is: technical triplicate 3. Unmatched junction bases numbered 6, after V lost 4 bases and J lost 1 base. The CDR3 is 15 residues long. Germline V gene lookup returns CDR1 SGHRS and CDR2 YFSETQ. This specimen belongs to a study of neurological immune-mediated disorders. TCRdb re-analysed the 5' RACE reads in MiXCR, keeping a single row per CDR3 protein. The sample includes about 44,000 distinct CDR3 sequences, 20% to 25% seen only once; the top ten take around 4.7%. Input material: PBMCs. This receptor was identified in a man in his sixties with HTLV-1-associated myelopathy (HAM/TSP). V is TRBV5-1 and J is TRBJ1-1; 8 nucleotides line up with TRBD1. CDR3 sequence reads: CASSGQGATNTEAFF. DNA of the CDR3: TGCGCCAGCAGCGGTCAGGGGGCGACGAACACTGAAGCTTTCTTT.